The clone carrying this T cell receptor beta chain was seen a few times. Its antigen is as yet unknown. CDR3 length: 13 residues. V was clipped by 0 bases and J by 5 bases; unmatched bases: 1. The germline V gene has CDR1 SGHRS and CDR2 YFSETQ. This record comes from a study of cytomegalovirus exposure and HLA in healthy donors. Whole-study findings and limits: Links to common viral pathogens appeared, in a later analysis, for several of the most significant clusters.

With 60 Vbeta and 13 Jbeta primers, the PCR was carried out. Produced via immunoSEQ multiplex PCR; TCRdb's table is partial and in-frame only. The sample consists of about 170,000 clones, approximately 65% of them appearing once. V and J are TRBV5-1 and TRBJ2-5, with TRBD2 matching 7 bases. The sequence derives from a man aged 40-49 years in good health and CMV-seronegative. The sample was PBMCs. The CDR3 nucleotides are TGCGCCAGCAGCTTGGACGGGAGGGAGACCCAGTACTTC. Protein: CASSLDGRETQYF.